Below, one T cell receptor beta chain is given with its context. The sample comes from a study of monozygotic twins with inflammatory bowel disease. TCRdb re-called the 5' RACE reads and gives one entry per CDR3 protein, without DNA. This sample's table has approximately 380,000 distinct CDR3 sequences. CDR1 and CDR2 from the germline V gene are ENHRY and SYGVKD. CDR3 length: 13 amino acids. The sequenced sample consisted of blood. The gene calls are TRBV10-3 and TRBJ2-7. This receptor was identified in a human donor with ulcerative colitis or Crohn's disease, or a healthy co-twin of an affected twin (not recorded which). The chain's CDR3 is CAIKASESYEQYF.